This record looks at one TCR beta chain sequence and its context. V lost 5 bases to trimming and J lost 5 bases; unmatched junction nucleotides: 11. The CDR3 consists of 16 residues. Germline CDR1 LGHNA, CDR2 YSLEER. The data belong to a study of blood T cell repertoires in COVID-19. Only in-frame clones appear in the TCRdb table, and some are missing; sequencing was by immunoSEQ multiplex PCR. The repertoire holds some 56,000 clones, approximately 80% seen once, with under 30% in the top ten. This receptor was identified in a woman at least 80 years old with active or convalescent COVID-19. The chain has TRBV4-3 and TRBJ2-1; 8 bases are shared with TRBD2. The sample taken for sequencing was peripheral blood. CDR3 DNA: TGCGCCAGCAGCGTCTACGGGGGGGCCCCGAACAATGAGCAGTTCTTC. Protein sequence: CASSVYGGAPNNEQFF.